This T cell receptor beta chain was obtained from a study of CXCR3-negative and CXCR3-positive naive CD8 T cells. Findings and limits, study-wide: Greater hydrophobicity was found in TRB CDR3s of CXCR3-positive naive cells than of CXCR3-negative naive cells.

A note on this clonotype: Its target is not known.

CD45RO-CCR7+CD27+CD95- marked naive CD8+ T cells. The authors prepared UMI-labeled TRB cDNA libraries by 5' RACE. TCRdb processed the 5' RACE reads again and assigns one entry to each CDR3 protein, with no DNA. The listing contains 120,000 or so distinct CDR3 sequences. The CDR3 runs to 16 residues. CDR1 is ENHRY, CDR2 SYGVKD, per germline. The genes are TRBV10-3 and TRBJ2-5; as DNA is missing, the TRBD1 call by TCRdb cannot be tested. This TCR derives from a human donor in good health. Some clones in this sample may be carry-over from other donors' samples. Sequencing was carried out using naive CXCR3+ CD8+ T cells from blood. Specified subset: CD45RO-CCR7+CD27+CD95- naive CD8+ T cells expressing CXCR3 (TNR3+). The CDR3 reads CAISEPKDTLWETQYF.